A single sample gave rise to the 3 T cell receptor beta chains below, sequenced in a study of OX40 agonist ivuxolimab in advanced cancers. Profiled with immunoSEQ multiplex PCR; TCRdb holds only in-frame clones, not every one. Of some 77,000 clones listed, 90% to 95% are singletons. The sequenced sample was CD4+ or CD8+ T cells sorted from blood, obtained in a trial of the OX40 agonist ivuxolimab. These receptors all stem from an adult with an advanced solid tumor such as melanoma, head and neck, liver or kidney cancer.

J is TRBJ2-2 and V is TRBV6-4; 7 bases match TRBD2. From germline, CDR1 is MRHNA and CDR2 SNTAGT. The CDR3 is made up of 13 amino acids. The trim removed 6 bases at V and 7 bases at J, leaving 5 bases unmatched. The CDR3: CASSLLANGELFF. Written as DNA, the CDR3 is TGTGCCAGCAGCCTACTAGCGAACGGGGAGCTGTTTTTT.

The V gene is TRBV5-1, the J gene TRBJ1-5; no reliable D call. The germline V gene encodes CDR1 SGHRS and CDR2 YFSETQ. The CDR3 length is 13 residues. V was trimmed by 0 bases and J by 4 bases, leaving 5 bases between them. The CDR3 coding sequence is TGCGCCAGCAGCTTGGGGCTTAATCAGCCCCAGCATTTT. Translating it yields CASSLGLNQPQHF.

The CDR3 DNA is TGTGCCAGCAGCAAAAGCCCAGCGGGTTCCTACGAGCAGTACTTC. Its translation: CASSKSPAGSYEQYF. The rearrangement uses TRBV21-1 and TRBJ2-7; the DNA was not used to check the table's D call, TRBD2. TRBV21-1 is given as a pseudogene. This CDR3 region has 15 residues.